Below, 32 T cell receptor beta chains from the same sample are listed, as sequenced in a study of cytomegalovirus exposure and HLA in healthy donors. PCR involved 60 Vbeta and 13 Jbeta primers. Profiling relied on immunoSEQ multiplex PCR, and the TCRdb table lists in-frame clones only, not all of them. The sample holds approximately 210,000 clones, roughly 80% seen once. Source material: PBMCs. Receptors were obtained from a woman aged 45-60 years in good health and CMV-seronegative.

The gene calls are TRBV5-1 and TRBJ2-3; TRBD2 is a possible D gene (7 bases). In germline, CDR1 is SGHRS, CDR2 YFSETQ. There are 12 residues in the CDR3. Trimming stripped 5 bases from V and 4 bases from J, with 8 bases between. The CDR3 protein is CASRGGPDTQYF. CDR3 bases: TGCGCCAGCAGGGGGGGGCCAGATACGCAGTATTTT.

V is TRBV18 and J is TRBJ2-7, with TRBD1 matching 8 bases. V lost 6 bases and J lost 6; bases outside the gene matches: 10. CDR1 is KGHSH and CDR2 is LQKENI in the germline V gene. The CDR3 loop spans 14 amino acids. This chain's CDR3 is CASSLPGQESEQYF. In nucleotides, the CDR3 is TGTGCCAGCTCCCTACCGGGACAGGAGTCCGAGCAGTACTTC.

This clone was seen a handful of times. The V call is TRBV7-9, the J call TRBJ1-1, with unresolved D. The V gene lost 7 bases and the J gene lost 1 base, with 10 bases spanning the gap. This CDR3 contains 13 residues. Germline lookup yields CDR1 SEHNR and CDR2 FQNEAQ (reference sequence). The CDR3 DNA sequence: TGTGCCAGCACCCTAAACGCGAACACTGAAGCTTTCTTT. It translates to CASTLNANTEAFF.

This chain's CDR3 is CASSGFQGSYGYTF. In nucleotides, the CDR3 is TGTGCCAGCAGTGGTTTCCAGGGTTCCTATGGCTACACCTTC. V usage is TRBV6-5 and J usage is TRBJ1-2, with D perhaps TRBD1 (5 bases). The CDR3 sequence is 14 residues long. The V and J ends lost 5 bases and 4 bases respectively, with 14 bases between them. Looked up from germline, CDR1 is MNHEY and CDR2 is SVGAGI.

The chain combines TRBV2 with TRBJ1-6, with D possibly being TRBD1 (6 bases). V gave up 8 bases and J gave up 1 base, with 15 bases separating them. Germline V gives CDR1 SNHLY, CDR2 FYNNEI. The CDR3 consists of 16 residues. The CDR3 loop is CASSRYRESYNSPLHF. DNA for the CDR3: TGTGCCAGCTCCCGGTACAGGGAATCCTATAATTCACCCCTCCACTTT.

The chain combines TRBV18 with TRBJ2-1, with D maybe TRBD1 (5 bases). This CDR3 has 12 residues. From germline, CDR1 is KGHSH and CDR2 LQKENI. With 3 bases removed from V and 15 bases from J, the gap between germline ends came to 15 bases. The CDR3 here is CASSPLDKPGFF. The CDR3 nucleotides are TGTGCCAGCTCACCCCTGGACAAACCGGGGTTCTTC.

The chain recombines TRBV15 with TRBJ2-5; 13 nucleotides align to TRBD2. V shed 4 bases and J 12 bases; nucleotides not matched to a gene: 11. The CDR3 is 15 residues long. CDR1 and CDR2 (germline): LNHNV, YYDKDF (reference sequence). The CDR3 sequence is CATSIRTSGGPMKYF. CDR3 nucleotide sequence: TGTGCCACCAGCATCCGGACTAGCGGGGGCCCCATGAAGTACTTC.

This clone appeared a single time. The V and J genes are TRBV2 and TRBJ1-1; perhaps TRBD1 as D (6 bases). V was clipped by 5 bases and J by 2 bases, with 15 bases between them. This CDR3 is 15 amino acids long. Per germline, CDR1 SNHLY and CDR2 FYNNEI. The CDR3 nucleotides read TGTGCCAGCAGTATAGAGGGACAAGGAAACACTGAAGCTTTCTTT. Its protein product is CASSIEGQGNTEAFF.

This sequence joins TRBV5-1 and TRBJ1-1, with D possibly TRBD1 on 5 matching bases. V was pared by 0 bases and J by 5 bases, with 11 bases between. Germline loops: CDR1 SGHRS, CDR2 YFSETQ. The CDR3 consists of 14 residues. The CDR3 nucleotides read TGCGCCAGCAGCTTGGTAGGGGCGGAAACTGAAGCTTTCTTT. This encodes CASSLVGAETEAFF.

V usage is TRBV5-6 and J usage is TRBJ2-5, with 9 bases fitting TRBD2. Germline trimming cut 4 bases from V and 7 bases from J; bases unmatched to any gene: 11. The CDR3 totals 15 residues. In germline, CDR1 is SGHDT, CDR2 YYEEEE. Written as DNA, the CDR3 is TGTGCCAGCAGCCCGGGGGGACTAGCCATTGGGACCCAGTACTTC. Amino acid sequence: CASSPGGLAIGTQYF.

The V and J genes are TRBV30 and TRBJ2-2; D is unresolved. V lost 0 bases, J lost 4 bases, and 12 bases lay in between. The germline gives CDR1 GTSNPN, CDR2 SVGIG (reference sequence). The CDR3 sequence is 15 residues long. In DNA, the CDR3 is TGTGCCTGGAGTGTAGCTAGTTTCGGCACCGGGGAGCTGTTTTTT. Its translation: CAWSVASFGTGELFF.

Here the CDR3 reads CASSLTQGSTGELFF. In DNA form, the CDR3 reads TGTGCCAGCAGCTTGACACAGGGCAGCACCGGGGAGCTGTTTTTT. The V call is TRBV5-5, the J call TRBJ2-2, with TRBD1 as a possible D gene (6 bases). V was cut by 1 base and J by 4 bases, with 11 bases left in between. Germline loops: CDR1 SGHKS, CDR2 YYEKEE (reference sequence). This CDR3 is 15 amino acids long. Filled out from reference TRBV5-5 and TRBJ2-2, the complete variable domain reads DAGVTQSPTHLIKTRGQQVTLRCSPISGHKSVSWYQQVLGQGPQFIFQYYEKEERGRGNFPDRFSARQFPNYSSELNVNALLLGDSALYLCASSLTQGSTGELFFGEGSRLTVL.

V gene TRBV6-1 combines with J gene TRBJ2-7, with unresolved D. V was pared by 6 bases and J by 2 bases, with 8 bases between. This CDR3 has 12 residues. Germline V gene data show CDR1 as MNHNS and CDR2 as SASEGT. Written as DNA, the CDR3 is TGTGCCAGCAGATCTACCGCCTACGAGCAGTACTTC. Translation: CASRSTAYEQYF.

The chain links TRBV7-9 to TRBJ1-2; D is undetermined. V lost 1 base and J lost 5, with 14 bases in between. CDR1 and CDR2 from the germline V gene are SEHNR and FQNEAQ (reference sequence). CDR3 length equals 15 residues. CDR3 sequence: CASSLEQSSLYGYTF. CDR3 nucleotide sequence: TGTGCCAGCAGCTTAGAACAGTCCTCGCTTTATGGCTACACCTTC.

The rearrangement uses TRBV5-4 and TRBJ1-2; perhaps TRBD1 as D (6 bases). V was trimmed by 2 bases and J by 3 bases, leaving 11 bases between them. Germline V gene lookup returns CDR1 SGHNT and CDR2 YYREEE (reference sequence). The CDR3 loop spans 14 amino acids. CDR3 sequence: CASSFRDTDYGYTF. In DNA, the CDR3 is TGTGCCAGCAGCTTCCGGGACACCGACTATGGCTACACCTTC.

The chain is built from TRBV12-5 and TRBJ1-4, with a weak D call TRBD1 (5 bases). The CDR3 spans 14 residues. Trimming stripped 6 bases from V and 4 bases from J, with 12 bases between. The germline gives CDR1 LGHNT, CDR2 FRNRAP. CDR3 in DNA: TGTGCTAGTGGCGTCGGGGGGGGTAATGAAAAACTGTTTTTT. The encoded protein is CASGVGGGNEKLFF.

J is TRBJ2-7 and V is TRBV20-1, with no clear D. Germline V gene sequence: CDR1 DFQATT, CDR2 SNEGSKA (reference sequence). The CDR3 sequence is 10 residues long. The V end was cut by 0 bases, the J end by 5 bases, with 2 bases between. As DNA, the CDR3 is TGCAGTGCTAGAGATAACGAGCAGTACTTC. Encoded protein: CSARDNEQYF.

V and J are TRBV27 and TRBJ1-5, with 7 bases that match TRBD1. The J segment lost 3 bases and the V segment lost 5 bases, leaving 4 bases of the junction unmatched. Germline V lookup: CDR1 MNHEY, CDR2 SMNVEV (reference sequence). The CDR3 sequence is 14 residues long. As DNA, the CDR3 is TGTGCCAGCAGTCCCAGGGGGACCAATCAGCCCCAGCATTTT. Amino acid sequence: CASSPRGTNQPQHF.

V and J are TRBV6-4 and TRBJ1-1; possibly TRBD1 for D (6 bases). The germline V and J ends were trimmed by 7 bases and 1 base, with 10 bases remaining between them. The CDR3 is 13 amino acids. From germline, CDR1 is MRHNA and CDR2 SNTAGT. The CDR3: CASKGVTNTEAFF. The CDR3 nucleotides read TGTGCCAGCAAGGGGGTTACGAACACTGAAGCTTTCTTT.

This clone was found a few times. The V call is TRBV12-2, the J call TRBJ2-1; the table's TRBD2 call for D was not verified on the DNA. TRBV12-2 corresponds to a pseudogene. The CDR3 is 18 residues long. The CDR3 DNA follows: TGTGCAAGTCGCTTAGGGACTAGCGGGGGGGTTGTGTTCAATGAGCAGTTCTTC. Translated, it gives CASRLGTSGGVVFNEQFF.

The CDR3 sequence is CASSRQGTKNIQYF. In nucleotides, the CDR3 is TGTGCCAGCAGCCGACAGGGAACCAAAAACATTCAGTACTTC. V gene TRBV6-5 combines with J gene TRBJ2-4; the match to TRBD1 covers 7 bases. The germline V gene has CDR1 MNHEY and CDR2 SVGAGI. The CDR3 sequence is 14 residues long. The V gene end was trimmed by 6 bases and the J gene end by 2 bases; junction bases not matched to a gene: 4.

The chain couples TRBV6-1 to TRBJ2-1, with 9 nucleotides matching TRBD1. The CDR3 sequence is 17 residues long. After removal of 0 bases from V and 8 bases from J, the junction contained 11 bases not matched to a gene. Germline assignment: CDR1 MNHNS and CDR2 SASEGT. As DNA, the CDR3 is TGTGCCAGCAGTGAAGCGCCAGGACAGGGGATCTGGGATGAGCAGTTCTTC. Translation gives CASSEAPGQGIWDEQFF.

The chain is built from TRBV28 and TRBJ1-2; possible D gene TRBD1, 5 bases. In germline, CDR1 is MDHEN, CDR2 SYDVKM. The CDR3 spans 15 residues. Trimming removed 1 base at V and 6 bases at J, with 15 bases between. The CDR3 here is CASSLSHPGIDGYTF. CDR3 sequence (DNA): TGTGCCAGCAGTTTATCGCACCCAGGGATTGATGGCTACACCTTC.

DNA of the CDR3: TGTGCCAGCAGTCAAGCGGGAGGGCCCGTTAATGAGCAGTTCTTC. Translation gives CASSQAGGPVNEQFF. The chain combines TRBV28 with TRBJ2-1; 10 bases align to TRBD2. Germline-derived CDR1 and CDR2 are MDHEN and SYDVKM. J gave up 7 bases and V 5 bases, and 8 bases lay outside the gene matches. CDR3 size: 15 residues.

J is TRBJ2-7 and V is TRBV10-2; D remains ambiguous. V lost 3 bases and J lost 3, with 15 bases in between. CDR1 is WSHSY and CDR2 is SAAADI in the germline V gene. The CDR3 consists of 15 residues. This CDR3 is CASSDLRNAYYEQYF. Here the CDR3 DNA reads TGCGCCAGCAGTGATTTGAGGAATGCTTACTACGAGCAGTACTTC.

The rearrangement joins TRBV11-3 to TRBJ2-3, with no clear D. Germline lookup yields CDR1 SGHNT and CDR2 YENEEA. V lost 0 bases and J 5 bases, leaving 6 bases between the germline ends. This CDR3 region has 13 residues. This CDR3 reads CASSLDTGDTQYF. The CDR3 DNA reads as TGTGCCAGCAGCTTAGATACGGGAGATACGCAGTATTTT.

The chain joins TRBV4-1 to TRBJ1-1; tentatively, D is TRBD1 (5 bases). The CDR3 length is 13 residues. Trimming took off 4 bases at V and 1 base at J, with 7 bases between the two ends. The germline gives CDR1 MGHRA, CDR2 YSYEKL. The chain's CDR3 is CASSPGQNTEAFF. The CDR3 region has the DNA TGCGCCAGCAGCCCCGGACAGAACACTGAAGCTTTCTTT.

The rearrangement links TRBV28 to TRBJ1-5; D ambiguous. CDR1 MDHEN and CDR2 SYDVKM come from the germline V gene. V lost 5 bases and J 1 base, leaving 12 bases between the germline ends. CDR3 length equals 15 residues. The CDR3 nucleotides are TGTGCCAGCAGTACCGTCTCGGGGAGCAATCAGCCCCAGCATTTT. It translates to CASSTVSGSNQPQHF.

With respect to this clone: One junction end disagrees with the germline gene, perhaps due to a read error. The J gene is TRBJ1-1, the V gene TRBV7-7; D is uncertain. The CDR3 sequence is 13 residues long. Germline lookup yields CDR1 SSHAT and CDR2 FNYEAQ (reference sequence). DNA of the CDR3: TGTGCTAGCAGCTTAGTACTCAACACTGAAGCTTTCTTT. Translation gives CASSLVLNTEAFF.

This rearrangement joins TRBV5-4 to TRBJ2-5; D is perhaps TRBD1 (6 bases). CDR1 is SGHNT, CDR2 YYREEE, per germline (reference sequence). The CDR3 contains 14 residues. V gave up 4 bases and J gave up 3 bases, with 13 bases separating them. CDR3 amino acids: CASSPRTAEETQYF. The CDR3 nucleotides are TGTGCCAGCAGCCCCAGGACAGCCGAAGAGACCCAGTACTTC.

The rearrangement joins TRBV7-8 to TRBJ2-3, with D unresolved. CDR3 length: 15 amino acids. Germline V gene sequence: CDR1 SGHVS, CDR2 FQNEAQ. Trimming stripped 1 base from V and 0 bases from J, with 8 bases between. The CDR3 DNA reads TGTGCCAGCAGCTTAGGCGCGCGGAGCACAGATACGCAGTATTTT. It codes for CASSLGARSTDTQYF. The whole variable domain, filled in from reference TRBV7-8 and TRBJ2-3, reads GAGVSQSPRYKVAKRGQDVALRCDPISGHVSLFWYQQALGQGPEFLTYFQNEAQLDKSGLPSDRFFAERPEGSVSTLKIQRTQQEDSAVYLCASSLGARSTDTQYFGPGTRLTVL.

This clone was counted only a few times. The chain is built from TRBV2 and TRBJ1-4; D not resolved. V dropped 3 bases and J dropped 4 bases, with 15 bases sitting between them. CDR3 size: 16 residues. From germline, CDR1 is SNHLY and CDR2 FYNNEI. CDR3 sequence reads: CASSDGRGYGNEKLFF. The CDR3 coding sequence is TGTGCCAGCAGTGACGGTCGAGGGTACGGTAATGAAAAACTGTTTTTT.